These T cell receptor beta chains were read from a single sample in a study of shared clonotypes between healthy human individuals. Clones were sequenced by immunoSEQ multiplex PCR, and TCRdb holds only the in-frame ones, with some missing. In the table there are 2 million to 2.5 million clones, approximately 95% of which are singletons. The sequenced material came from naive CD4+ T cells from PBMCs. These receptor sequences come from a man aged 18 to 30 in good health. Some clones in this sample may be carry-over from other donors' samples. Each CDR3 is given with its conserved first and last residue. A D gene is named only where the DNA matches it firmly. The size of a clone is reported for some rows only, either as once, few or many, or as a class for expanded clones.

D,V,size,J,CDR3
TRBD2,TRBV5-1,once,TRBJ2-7,CASSLEPGGLPYEQYF
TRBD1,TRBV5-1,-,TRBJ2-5,CASSPRQGAGQETQYF
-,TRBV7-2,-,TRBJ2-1,CASSASPAGSYNEQFF
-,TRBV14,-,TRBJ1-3,CASSQGQGNTIYF
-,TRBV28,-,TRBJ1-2,CASSLGRGYGYTF
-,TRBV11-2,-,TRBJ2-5,CASSPPVRTAMQETQYF
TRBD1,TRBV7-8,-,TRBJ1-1,CASRRDRGMNTEAFF
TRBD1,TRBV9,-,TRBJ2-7,CASSSQGQGAYEQYF
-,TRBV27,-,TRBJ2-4,CASSPDTTGGNIQYF
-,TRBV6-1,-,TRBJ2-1,CASSEAGDGRGDEQFF
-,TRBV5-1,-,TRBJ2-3,CASSFRRASTDTQYF
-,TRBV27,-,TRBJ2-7,CASSLALLGAALGEQYF
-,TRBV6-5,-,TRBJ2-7,CASSYSGRSEQYF
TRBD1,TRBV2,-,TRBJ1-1,CASSKLAWTGFVEAFF
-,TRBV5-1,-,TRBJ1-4,CASSSGSPTNEKLFF
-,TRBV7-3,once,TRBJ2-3,CASSLGGRGADTQYF
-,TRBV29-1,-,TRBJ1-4,CSVEDGAKLFF
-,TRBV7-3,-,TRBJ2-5,CASSSGLLQETQYF
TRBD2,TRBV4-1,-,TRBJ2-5,CASSLGLAGGLETQYF
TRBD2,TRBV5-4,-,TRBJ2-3,CASSLGTRTSTDTQYF
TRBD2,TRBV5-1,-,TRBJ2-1,CASSLLSGRVIGEQFF
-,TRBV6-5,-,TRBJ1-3,CASSYAWGSGNTIYF
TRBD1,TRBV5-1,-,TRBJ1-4,CASSPGQGNFATNEKLFF
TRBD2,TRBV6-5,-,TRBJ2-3,CASSPRIRGGDTQYF
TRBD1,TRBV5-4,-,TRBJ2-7,CASSTRQGIGQYF
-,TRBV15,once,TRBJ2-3,CATSRGRTDTQYF
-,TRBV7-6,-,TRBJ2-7,CASSPLRDGGSYEQYF
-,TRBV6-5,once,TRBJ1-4,CASSYSTGSGEKLFF
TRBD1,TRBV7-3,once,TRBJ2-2,CASSLVGGDVVTGELFF
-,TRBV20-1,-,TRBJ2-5,CSARRETQYF
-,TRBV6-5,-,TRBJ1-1,CASSRIDGEAFF
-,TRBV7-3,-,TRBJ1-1,CASSSGGEVNTEAFF
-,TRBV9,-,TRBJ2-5,CASSVEGRGAQETQYF
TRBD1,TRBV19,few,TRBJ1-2,CASRPRARGSNYGYTF
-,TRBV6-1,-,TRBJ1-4,CASAWSGNEKLFF
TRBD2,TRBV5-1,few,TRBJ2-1,CASSLVAGSYNEQFF
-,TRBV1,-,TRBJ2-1,CTSAPLAGPIHEQFF
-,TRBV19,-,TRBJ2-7,CASGRSSYEQYF
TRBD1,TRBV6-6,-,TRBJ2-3,CASSPLGQGYIDTQYF
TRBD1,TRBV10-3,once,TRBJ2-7,CAIRTGGREQYF
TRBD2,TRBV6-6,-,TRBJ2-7,CASSYSWLAGGYEQYF
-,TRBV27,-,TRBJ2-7,CASSLGGREVEQYF
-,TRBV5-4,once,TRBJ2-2,CASSLGDANTGELFF
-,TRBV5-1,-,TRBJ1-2,CASSLGQDNGYTF
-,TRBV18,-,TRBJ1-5,CASSWTASNQPQHF
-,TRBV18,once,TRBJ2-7,CASSQGGPPYEQYF
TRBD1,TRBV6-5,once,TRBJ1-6,CASGQGVSPLHF
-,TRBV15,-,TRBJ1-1,CATSPRDKVYTEAFF
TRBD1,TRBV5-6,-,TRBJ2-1,CASSSGQESSYNEQFF
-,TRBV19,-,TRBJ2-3,CASSIVGGRPDTQYF